The present entry profiles one T cell receptor (beta chain) with its context. Its antigen is not known. The data derive from a study of cytomegalovirus exposure and HLA in healthy donors. Findings and caveats of the study: Through in vitro validation, a few CMV-associated chains were shown to be specific for CMV antigens.

Profiling relied on immunoSEQ multiplex PCR, and the TCRdb table lists in-frame clones only, not all of them. The repertoire holds over 130,000 clones, with about 87% as singletons. Germline CDR1 LGHNA, CDR2 YNFKEQ. V shed 4 bases and J 5 bases; nucleotides not matched to a gene: 6. There are 14 residues in the CDR3. The sequence derives from a man aged 18 to 29 in good health and CMV-seropositive. The chain uses TRBV4-2 and TRBJ1-1, with 8 bases that match TRBD1. Source material: PBMCs. Here the CDR3 DNA reads TGTGCCAGCAGCCCAGGACAGGGAGGAACTGAAGCTTTCTTT. Protein: CASSPGQGGTEAFF.